The source of this T cell receptor (beta chain) is a study of blood T cell repertoires in COVID-19. Study as a whole: Acute and convalescent COVID-19 samples came from the United States, Italy and Spain. PBMCs, B-cell-depleted T cells, or T cells were the source of the cDNA or gDNA that made up the material.

This clone was counted a single time. How the authors handled the data: Estimation of nucleated cell counts was performed using reference gene primer amplification. Profiling relied on immunoSEQ multiplex PCR, and the TCRdb table lists in-frame clones only, not all of them. The V and J calls and the clone size are those of that table, but D and trimming were determined from the DNA. Of 150,000 to 200,000 clones in the sample, over 75% were seen once. The CDR3 has 14 amino acids. V was clipped by 4 bases and J by 5 bases, with 13 bases between them. Germline lookup yields CDR1 SGHRS and CDR2 YFSETQ. The rearrangement links TRBV5-1 to TRBJ1-3; D ambiguous. The receptor's source is a man aged 55 to 70 with acute or convalescent COVID-19. Sequenced: peripheral blood. CDR3 loop: CASSVETTRNTIYF. CDR3 coding DNA: TGCGCCAGCAGCGTAGAGACTACTAGAAACACCATATATTTT.